This T cell receptor (beta chain) appears in the sequencing data of a study of blood T cell repertoires in COVID-19. On the study more broadly: Researchers got acute and convalescent COVID-19 samples from the United States, Italy and Spain.

The data were produced by immunoSEQ multiplex PCR, yet TCRdb's version contains in-frame clones alone and is incomplete. The sample has about 190,000 clones, roughly 80% seen once. V was clipped by 3 bases and J by 3 bases, with 16 bases between them. Germline values: CDR1 SGHRS, CDR2 YFSETQ. CDR3 length: 15 amino acids. This sequence was found in a man in his sixties with acute or convalescent COVID-19. The chain couples TRBV5-1 to TRBJ2-7; maybe TRBD1 (7 bases). The sample taken for sequencing was peripheral blood. The CDR3 spells CASSSQGGLGYEQYF. CDR3 bases: TGCGCCAGCAGCTCTCAGGGGGGTCTCGGCTACGAGCAGTACTTC.